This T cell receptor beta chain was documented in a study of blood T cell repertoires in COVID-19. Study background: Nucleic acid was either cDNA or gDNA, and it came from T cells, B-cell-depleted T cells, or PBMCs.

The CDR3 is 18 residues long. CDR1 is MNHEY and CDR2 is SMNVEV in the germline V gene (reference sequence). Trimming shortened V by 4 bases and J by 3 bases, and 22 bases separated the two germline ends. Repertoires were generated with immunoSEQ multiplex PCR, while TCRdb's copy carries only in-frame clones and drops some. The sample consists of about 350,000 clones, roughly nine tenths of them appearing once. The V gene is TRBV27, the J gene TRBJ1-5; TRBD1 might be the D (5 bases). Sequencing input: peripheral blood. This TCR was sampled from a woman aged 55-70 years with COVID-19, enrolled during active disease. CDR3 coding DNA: TGTGCCAGCAGTTCCGATTCCCGTGTAGGGGCGAACAATCAGCCCCAGCATTTT. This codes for CASSSDSRVGANNQPQHF.